The sequence of this T cell receptor (beta chain) was determined in a study of naive and memory T cell subsets. This clonotype has at least ten counts. Two oligonucleotides, mixed equimolar, formed the beta constant-region primer covering TRBC1 and TRBC2. TCRdb re-called the UMI-ligation and nested PCR reads with MiXCR, one entry per CDR3 protein. The data show 84,000 or so distinct CDR3 sequences, 5.5% to 8.5% seen once. Cells stained for CD3, CD4, CD8, CD45RA and CD27 were sorted into four subsets. The CDR3 covers 15 residues. Germline V gene data show CDR1 as MDHEN and CDR2 as SYDVKM. J lost 5 bases, V lost 7 bases, and 12 bases had no gene match.

This sequence was found in a human donor in good health. What was sequenced was central memory CD4+ T cells from blood. The gene calls are TRBV28 and TRBJ2-7; 9 bases align to TRBD1. CDR3 region: CASKLSGTGLHEQYF. The CDR3 DNA sequence: TGTGCCAGCAAATTATCCGGGACAGGGTTACACGAGCAGTACTTC.